The T cell receptor beta chain described here comes from a study of cytomegalovirus exposure and HLA in healthy donors. The CDR3 runs 14 residues. With 2 bases removed from V and 2 bases from J, the gap between germline ends came to 11 bases. CDR1 and CDR2 (germline): SGHKS, YYEKEE (reference sequence). The table came from immunoSEQ multiplex PCR; TCRdb's copy has only in-frame clones and leaves some out. The sample has about 98,000 clones, approximately 90% seen once. Specimen: PBMCs. The gene calls are TRBV5-5 and TRBJ2-7; D is undetermined. This clonotype was obtained from a woman aged 30 to 39 in good health and CMV-seronegative. This CDR3 reads CASSFAPQPYEQYF. DNA for the CDR3: TGTGCCAGCAGCTTCGCGCCACAGCCCTACGAGCAGTACTTC.